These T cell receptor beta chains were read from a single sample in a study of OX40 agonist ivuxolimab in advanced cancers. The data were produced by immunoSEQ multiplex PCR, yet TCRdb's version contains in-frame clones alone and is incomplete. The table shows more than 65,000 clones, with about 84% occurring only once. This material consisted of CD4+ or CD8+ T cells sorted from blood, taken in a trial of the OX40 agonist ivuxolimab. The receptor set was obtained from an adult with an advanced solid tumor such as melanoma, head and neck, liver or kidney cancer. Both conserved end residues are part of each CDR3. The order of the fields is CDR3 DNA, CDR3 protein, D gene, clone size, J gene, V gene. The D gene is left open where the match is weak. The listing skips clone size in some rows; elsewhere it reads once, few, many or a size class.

TGTGCCAGCAGCTTCGGGGACTACCGGGGGGAGCAGTACTTC | CASSFGDYRGEQYF | TRBD2 | . | TRBJ2-7 | TRBV5-8
TGTGCCAGCAGTACAGTGGGGCCAAGGGGGTACGAGCAGTACTTC | CASSTVGPRGYEQYF | . | . | TRBJ2-7 | TRBV6-5
TGTGCCTGGAGTCGACTGGGGGGAAACACCATATATTTT | CAWSRLGGNTIYF | . | . | TRBJ1-3 | TRBV30
TGTGCCAGCTCACCAACTCCGCTAGCGGGGGATACGCAGTATTTT | CASSPTPLAGDTQYF | TRBD2 | once | TRBJ2-3 | TRBV18
TGTGCCAGCAGCGCCCAGCTTGGGGGATCTGGAAACACCATATATTTT | CASSAQLGGSGNTIYF | . | . | TRBJ1-3 | TRBV9
TGCAGCGTGGGGGGTGGATCCTACAATGAGCAGTTCTTC | CSVGGGSYNEQFF | . | . | TRBJ2-1 | TRBV29-1
TGCGCCAGCAGCTCAACACAGGGGGCGTACTATGGCTACACCTTC | CASSSTQGAYYGYTF | TRBD1 | . | TRBJ1-2 | TRBV5-1
TGTGCCAGCAGTCAGCGGGAAGGCCTGGGGGGCTACACCTTC | CASSQREGLGGYTF | . | . | TRBJ1-2 | TRBV27
TGCAGCGTGATCAGGGGTCACACTGAAGCTTTCTTT | CSVIRGHTEAFF | . | . | TRBJ1-1 | TRBV29-1
TGTGCCAGCAGTTCGCCTGCTAGGGCTTTCTTT | CASSSPARAFF | . | . | TRBJ1-1 | TRBV28
TGTGCCAGCAGCCAAAAAAAAGACAGTATATTCAATCAGCCCCAGCATTTT | CASSQKKDSIFNQPQHF | . | . | TRBJ1-5 | TRBV14
TGTGCCAGCAGCTTCGGCACAGGGGACGAGCAGTACTTC | CASSFGTGDEQYF | TRBD1 | . | TRBJ2-7 | TRBV7-3
TGTGCCAGCAGCGTAGGTCAGGGCCTAAGCTCTGGAAACACCATATATTTT | CASSVGQGLSSGNTIYF | . | . | TRBJ1-3 | TRBV9
TGTGCCAGCAGCGACCTCTGGGAGGTGCACTTC | CASSDLWEVHF | . | few | TRBJ2-7 | TRBV7-9
TGTGCCAGCTCCTGGGGCGGGGGCGAGCAGTACTTC | CASSWGGGEQYF | TRBD2 | . | TRBJ2-7 | TRBV28
TGTGCCAGCAGCCGTCCCCGGGCCGAGCAGTACTTC | CASSRPRAEQYF | . | . | TRBJ2-7 | TRBV7-2
TGTGCCAGCTCACGACAGGGAGTTGAGCAGTTCTTC | CASSRQGVEQFF | TRBD1 | . | TRBJ2-1 | TRBV18
TGTGCCAGCAGTTTCACGGACCTGGGGCTTTATGGCTACACCTTC | CASSFTDLGLYGYTF | . | . | TRBJ1-2 | TRBV28
TGTGCCAGCAGCCCGACAGAGAACACTGAAGCTTTCTTT | CASSPTENTEAFF | . | . | TRBJ1-1 | TRBV6-6
TGTGCCAGCAGTTTCCTACAGGCGAGGGTCGAGCAGTACTTC | CASSFLQARVEQYF | . | . | TRBJ2-7 | TRBV27
TGTGCCAGCAGCGTAGGAGGACCGAATCAGCCCCAGCATTTT | CASSVGGPNQPQHF | . | . | TRBJ1-5 | TRBV9
TGTGCCAGTAGTATCCACAGGGGATCGGATACGCAGTATTTT | CASSIHRGSDTQYF | TRBD1 | . | TRBJ2-3 | TRBV19
TGTGCCAGCAGCAAACTAGCGGGAGCCTACAATGAGCAGTTCTTC | CASSKLAGAYNEQFF | TRBD2 | . | TRBJ2-1 | TRBV9
TGCAGTGCTATGTACGGGGACGAGCAGTACTTC | CSAMYGDEQYF | . | . | TRBJ2-7 | TRBV20-1
TGCGCCAGCAGCCAAGGTAGCGGGAGGAATGAGCAGTTCTTC | CASSQGSGRNEQFF | TRBD2 | . | TRBJ2-1 | TRBV4-1
TGTGCCAGCAGTCGCGGAGGAACCCAAGAGACCCAGTACTTC | CASSRGGTQETQYF | . | . | TRBJ2-5 | TRBV6-5
TGCGCCAGCAGCCAAAACAAGGACAGGGCCGTTAGAGATACGCAGTATTTT | CASSQNKDRAVRDTQYF | TRBD1 | . | TRBJ2-3 | TRBV4-1
TGTGCCAGCAGCATTCCGGGACAGGGGCACTATGGCTACACCTTC | CASSIPGQGHYGYTF | . | . | TRBJ1-2 | TRBV21-1
TGTGCCAGCACTATAGCGGGGGGCAGTCAGCCCCAGCATTTT | CASTIAGGSQPQHF | . | few | TRBJ1-5 | TRBV28
TGTGCCAGCAGCTTAGGAGCAGATACGCAGTATTTT | CASSLGADTQYF | . | . | TRBJ2-3 | TRBV7-8
TGTGCCAGCAGCCCAGAAGCAGGGTCATCCGAGCAGTACTTC | CASSPEAGSSEQYF | . | . | TRBJ2-7 | TRBV7-9
TGTGCCAGCAGCTTAGAGAGAACGGGAAACTATGGCTACACCTTC | CASSLERTGNYGYTF | . | . | TRBJ1-2 | TRBV7-2
TGTGCCATCAGTACGTTATCCCGGGACCAAGAAGCTTTCTTT | CAISTLSRDQEAFF | . | . | TRBJ1-1 | TRBV10-3
TGCGCCAGCAGCCATCGACAGGGTTTTGTGGCCAACGTCCTGACTTTC | CASSHRQGFVANVLTF | TRBD1 | . | TRBJ2-6 | TRBV5-1
TGTGCCAGCAGAGAGAGCAGGAATGAGCAGTTCTTC | CASRESRNEQFF | . | once | TRBJ2-1 | TRBV2
TGCGCCAGCAGCCCTAGCAGGCCCACAGATACGCAGTATTTT | CASSPSRPTDTQYF | . | . | TRBJ2-3 | TRBV4-3
TGCGCCAGCAGCTTGGACTATAATTCACCCCTCCACTTT | CASSLDYNSPLHF | . | . | TRBJ1-6 | TRBV5-1
TGTGCCAGCAGCTTTGGGACAGGGGGTCCCCAGCAGTACTTC | CASSFGTGGPQQYF | TRBD1 | . | TRBJ2-7 | TRBV5-6
TGTGCCAGCAGCCCAACGACTAGCGGCCAAAAAGCAGATACGCAGTATTTT | CASSPTTSGQKADTQYF | TRBD2 | . | TRBJ2-3 | TRBV7-3
TGTGCCAGCAGTTACGACGGTCAGAGCTCCTACGAGCAGTACTTC | CASSYDGQSSYEQYF | . | . | TRBJ2-7 | TRBV6-5
TGTGCCATCCTCCGGGACCCGTCTAACTATGGCTACACCTTC | CAILRDPSNYGYTF | . | . | TRBJ1-2 | TRBV10-3
TGCGCCAGCAGCTTGGATCTTGGCTCCTACTCCTACGAGCAGTACTTC | CASSLDLGSYSYEQYF | . | . | TRBJ2-7 | TRBV5-1
TGTGCCATCAGTGAGAATAATCAGAATGAAAAACTGTTTTTT | CAISENNQNEKLFF | . | . | TRBJ1-4 | TRBV10-3
TGTGCCAGCAACCCCCCGGGACAGAACTACGAGCAGTACTTC | CASNPPGQNYEQYF | TRBD1 | . | TRBJ2-7 | TRBV6-5
TGTGCCAGCAGCAGAATCACAGATACGCAGTATTTT | CASSRITDTQYF | . | . | TRBJ2-3 | TRBV7-2
TGCAGCGTTTCCACCCTATTAGGGGCCGACGAGCAGTACTTC | CSVSTLLGADEQYF | . | . | TRBJ2-7 | TRBV29-1
TGTGCCAGCAACAGGAGTAACAGGGGTACGGCATCCTACGAGCAGTACTTC | CASNRSNRGTASYEQYF | TRBD1 | . | TRBJ2-7 | TRBV2